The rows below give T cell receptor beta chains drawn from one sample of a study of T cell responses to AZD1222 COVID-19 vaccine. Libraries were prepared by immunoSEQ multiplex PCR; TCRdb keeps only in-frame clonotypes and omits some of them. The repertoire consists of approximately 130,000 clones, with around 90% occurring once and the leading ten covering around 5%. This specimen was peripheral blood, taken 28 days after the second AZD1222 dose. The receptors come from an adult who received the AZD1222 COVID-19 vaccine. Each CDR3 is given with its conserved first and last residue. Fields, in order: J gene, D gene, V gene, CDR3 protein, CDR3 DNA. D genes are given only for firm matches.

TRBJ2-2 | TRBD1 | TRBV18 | CASSDGTGDTGELFF | TGTGCCAGCTCAGACGGGACAGGGGACACCGGGGAGCTGTTTTTT
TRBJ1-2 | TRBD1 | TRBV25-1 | CASSGTEGYGYTF | TGTGCCAGCTCCGGGACAGAAGGTTATGGCTACACCTTC
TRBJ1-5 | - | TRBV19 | CASSILGGNQPQHF | TGTGCCAGTAGTATTCTGGGGGGCAATCAGCCCCAGCATTTT
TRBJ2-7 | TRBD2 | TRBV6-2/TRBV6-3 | CATSEGSGRISYEQYF | TGTGCCACCAGCGAGGGTAGCGGGAGGATCTCCTACGAGCAGTACTTC
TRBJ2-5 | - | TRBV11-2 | CASSQGGATQYF | TGTGCCAGCAGCCAGGGAGGAGCCACCCAGTACTTC
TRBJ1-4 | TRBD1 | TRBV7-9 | CASSLGDRGPDEKLFF | TGTGCCAGCAGCTTGGGGGACAGGGGGCCGGATGAAAAACTGTTTTTT
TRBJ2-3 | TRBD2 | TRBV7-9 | CASSSGLAGADTQYF | TGTGCCAGCAGCTCCGGACTAGCGGGGGCAGATACGCAGTATTTT
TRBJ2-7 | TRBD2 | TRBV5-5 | CASSLRLAGGFDEQYF | TGTGCCAGCAGCTTGAGACTAGCGGGAGGGTTCGACGAGCAGTACTTC
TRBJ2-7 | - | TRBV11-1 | CASSFRTDYEQYF | TGTGCCAGCAGCTTTCGGACGGACTACGAGCAGTACTTC
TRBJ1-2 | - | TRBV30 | CAWSVGTGYGYTF | TGTGCCTGGAGTGTAGGCACGGGCTATGGCTACACCTTC
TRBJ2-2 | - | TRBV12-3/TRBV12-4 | CASSTQGTGELFF | TGTGCCAGCAGTACCCAGGGCACCGGGGAGCTGTTTTTT
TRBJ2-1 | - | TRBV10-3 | CAISESDGSSYNEQFF | TGTGCCATCAGTGAGTCTGACGGGAGCTCCTACAATGAGCAGTTCTTC
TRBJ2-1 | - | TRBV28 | CASGDEQFF | TGTGCCAGCGGTGATGAGCAGTTCTTC
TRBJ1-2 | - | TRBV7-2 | CASSQRKSGALDYGYTF | TGTGCCAGCAGCCAGCGGAAGTCCGGGGCCCTGGACTATGGCTACACCTTC
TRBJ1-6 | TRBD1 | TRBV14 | CASSQGWTGDSPLHF | TGTGCCAGCAGCCAAGGCTGGACAGGGGATTCACCCCTCCACTTT